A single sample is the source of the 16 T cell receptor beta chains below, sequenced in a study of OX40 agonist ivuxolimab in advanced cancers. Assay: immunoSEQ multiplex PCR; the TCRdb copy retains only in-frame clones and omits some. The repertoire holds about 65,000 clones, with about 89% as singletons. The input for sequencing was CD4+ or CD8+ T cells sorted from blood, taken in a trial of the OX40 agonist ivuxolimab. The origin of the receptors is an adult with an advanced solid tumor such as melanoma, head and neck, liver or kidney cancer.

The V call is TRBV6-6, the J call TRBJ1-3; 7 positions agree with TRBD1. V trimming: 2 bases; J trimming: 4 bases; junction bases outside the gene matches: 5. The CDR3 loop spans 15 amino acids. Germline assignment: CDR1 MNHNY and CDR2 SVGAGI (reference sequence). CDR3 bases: TGTGCCAGCAGTTACGTAGGGGGCGAGGGAAACACCATATATTTT. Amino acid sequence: CASSYVGGEGNTIYF.

CDR3 sequence: CASSLGPESYEQYF. CDR3 DNA: TGTGCCAGCAGCTTAGGGCCAGAGTCCTACGAGCAGTACTTC. The V call is TRBV11-3, the J call TRBJ2-7; D unresolved. V lost 1 base, J lost 1 base, and 8 bases lay in between. Germline CDR1 SGHNT, CDR2 YENEEA. This CDR3 spans 14 amino acids.

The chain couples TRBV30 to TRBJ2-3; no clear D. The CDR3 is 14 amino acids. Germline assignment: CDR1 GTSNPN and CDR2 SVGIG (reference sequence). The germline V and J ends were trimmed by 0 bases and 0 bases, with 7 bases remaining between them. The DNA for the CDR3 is TGTGCCTGGAGTGTCGCCGCAAGCACAGATACGCAGTATTTT. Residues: CAWSVAASTDTQYF.

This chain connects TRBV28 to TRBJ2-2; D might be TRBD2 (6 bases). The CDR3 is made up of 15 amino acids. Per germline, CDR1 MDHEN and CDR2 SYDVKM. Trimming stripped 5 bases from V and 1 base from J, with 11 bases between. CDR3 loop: CASSPPRGNTGELFF. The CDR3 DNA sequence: TGTGCCAGCAGTCCGCCGCGGGGGAACACCGGGGAGCTGTTTTTT. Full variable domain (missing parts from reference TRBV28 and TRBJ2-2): DVKVTQSSRYLVKRTGEKVFLECVQDMDHENMFWYRQDPGLGLRLIYFSYDVKMKEKGDIPEGYSVSREKKERFSLILESASTNQTSMYLCASSPPRGNTGELFFGEGSRLTVL.

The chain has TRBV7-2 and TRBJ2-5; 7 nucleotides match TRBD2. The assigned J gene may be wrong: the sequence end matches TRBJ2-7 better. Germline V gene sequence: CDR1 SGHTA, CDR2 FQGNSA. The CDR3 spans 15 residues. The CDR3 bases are TGTGCCAGCAGCCCCTGGGGCGGGGGTTCCTACGAGCAGTACTTC. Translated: CASSPWGGGSYEQYF.

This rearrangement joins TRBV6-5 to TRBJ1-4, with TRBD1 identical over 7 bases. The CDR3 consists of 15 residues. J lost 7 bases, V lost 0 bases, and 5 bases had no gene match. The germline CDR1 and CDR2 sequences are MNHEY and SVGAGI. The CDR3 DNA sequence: TGTGCCAGCAGTTACTCGAGACAGGGACCTGAAAAACTGTTTTTT. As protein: CASSYSRQGPEKLFF.

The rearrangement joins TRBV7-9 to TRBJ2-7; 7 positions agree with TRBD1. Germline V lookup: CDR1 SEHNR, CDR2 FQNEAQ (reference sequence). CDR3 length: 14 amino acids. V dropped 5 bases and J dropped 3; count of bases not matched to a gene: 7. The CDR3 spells CASSQPGQSYEQYF. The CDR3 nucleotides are TGTGCCAGCAGCCAACCGGGACAGAGCTACGAGCAGTACTTC.

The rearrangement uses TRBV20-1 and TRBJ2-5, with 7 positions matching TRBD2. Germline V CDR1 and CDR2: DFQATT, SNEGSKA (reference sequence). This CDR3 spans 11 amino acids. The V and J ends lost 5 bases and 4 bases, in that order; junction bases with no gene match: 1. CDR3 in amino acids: CSAPGGETQYF. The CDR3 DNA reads TGCAGTGCTCCGGGGGGAGAGACCCAGTACTTC.

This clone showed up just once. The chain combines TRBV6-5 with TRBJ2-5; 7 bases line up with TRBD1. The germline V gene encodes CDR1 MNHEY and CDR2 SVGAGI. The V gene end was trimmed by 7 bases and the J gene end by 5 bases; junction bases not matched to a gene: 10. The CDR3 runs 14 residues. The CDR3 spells CASKTDRLRETQYF. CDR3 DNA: TGTGCCAGCAAAACGGACAGGTTAAGGGAGACCCAGTACTTC.

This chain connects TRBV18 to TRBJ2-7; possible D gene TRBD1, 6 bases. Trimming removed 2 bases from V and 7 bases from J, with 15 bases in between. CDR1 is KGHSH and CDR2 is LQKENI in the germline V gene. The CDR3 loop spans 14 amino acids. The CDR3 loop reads CASSPNRVDSEQYF. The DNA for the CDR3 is TGTGCCAGCTCACCAAACAGGGTGGACTCGGAGCAGTACTTC.

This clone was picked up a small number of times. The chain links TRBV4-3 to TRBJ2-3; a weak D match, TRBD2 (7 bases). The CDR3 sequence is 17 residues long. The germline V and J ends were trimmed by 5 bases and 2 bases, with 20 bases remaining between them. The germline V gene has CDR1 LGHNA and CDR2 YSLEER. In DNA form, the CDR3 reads TGCGCCAGCAGCTTCAGAGGGCGGGGGCCGGCCACAGATACGCAGTATTTT. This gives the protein CASSFRGRGPATDTQYF.

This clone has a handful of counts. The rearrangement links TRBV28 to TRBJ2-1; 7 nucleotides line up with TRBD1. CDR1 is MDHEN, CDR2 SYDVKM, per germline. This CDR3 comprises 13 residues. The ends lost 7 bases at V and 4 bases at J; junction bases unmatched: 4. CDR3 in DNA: TGTGCCAGCACCTCGGGACAGTACAATGAGCAGTTCTTC. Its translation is CASTSGQYNEQFF.

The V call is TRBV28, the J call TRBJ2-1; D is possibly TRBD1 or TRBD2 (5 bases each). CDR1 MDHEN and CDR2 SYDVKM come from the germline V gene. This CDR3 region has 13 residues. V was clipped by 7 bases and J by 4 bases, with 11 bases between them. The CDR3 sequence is CASTRGGYNEQFF. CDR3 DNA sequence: TGTGCCAGCACCCGTGGGGGTTACAATGAGCAGTTCTTC.

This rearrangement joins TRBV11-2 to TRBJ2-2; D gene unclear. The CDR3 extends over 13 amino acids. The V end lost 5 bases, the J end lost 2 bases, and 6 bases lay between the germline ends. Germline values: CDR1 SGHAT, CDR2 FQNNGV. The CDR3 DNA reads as TGTGCCAGCAGCCCCCCCAACACCGGGGAGCTGTTTTTT. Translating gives CASSPPNTGELFF.

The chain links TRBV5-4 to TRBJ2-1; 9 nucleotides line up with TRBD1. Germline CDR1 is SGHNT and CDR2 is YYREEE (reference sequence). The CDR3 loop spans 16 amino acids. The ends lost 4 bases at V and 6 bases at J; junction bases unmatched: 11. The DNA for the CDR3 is TGTGCCAGCAGCCGGACCGGGACAGGGATAAGCAATGAGCAGTTCTTC. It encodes CASSRTGTGISNEQFF.

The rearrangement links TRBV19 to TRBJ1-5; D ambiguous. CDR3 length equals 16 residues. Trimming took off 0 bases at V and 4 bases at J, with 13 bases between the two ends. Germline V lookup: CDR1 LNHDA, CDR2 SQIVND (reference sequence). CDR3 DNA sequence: TGTGCCAGTAGTATAGATCTCGCCGGAAGAAATCAGCCCCAGCATTTT. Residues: CASSIDLAGRNQPQHF.